What follows are 26 T cell receptor beta chains derived from one specimen sequenced in a study of CXCR3-negative and CXCR3-positive naive CD8 T cells. The study, taken as a whole, reports: TRB CDR3s of CXCR3-positive naive cells were more hydrophobic than those of CXCR3-negative naive cells.

What these receptors recognize is not known. Each TRB cDNA library was prepared by 5' RACE (with UMI labels). TCRdb reprocessed the 5' RACE reads, with one entry per CDR3 protein and no DNA. The sample holds about 84,000 distinct CDR3 sequences. Specimen: naive CXCR3+ CD8+ T cells from blood. The subset denotes: CD45RO-CCR7+CD27+CD95- naive CD8+ T cells expressing CXCR3 (TNR3+). The receptors shown here come from a human donor in good health. Some clones in this sample may be carry-over from other donors' samples.

The chain employs TRBV7-7 and TRBJ2-7; the TCRdb call, TRBD1, lacks DNA for checking. The length of the CDR3 is 14 residues. Per germline, CDR1 SSHAT and CDR2 FNYEAQ (reference sequence). This chain's CDR3 is CASRKERTGYEQYF.

J is TRBJ2-7 and V is TRBV29-1; TCRdb gives TRBD1 as the D gene, but with no DNA this cannot be confirmed. The CDR3 has 11 amino acids. Germline V gene lookup returns CDR1 SQVTM and CDR2 ANQGSEA. Here the CDR3 reads CSVDPGNEQYF.

The chain links TRBV5-1 to TRBJ2-7; TCRdb's D gene call, TRBD2, goes unchecked for lack of DNA. The CDR3 has 15 amino acids. The germline CDR1 and CDR2 sequences are SGHRS and YFSETQ. CDR3 in amino acids: CASSLVAAGDYEQYF.

The chain carries TRBV27 and TRBJ2-7; TCRdb's D gene call, TRBD2, goes unchecked for lack of DNA. This CDR3 is 13 amino acids long. Germline V gives CDR1 MNHEY, CDR2 SMNVEV (reference sequence). This CDR3 is CASTSGGAYEQYF.

The chain has TRBV6-2 or TRBV6-3 and TRBJ2-1; no DNA is available, so the TRBD1 call from TCRdb remains unchecked. The CDR3 runs to 14 residues. Germline loops: CDR1 MNHEY, CDR2 SVGEGT. This CDR3 is CASSYPGTYNEQFF.

The chain links TRBV29-1 to TRBJ2-1; TCRdb selects TRBD1, and the lack of DNA leaves this call unchecked. The CDR3 runs to 11 residues. Germline CDR1 SQVTM, CDR2 ANQGSEA. CDR3 protein: CSVRTGRGQFF.

The chain joins TRBV6-5 to TRBJ2-2. The germline gives CDR1 MNHEY, CDR2 SVGAGI. The CDR3 loop spans 12 amino acids. The CDR3 region is CASSYGAGELFF.

V gene TRBV19 combines with J gene TRBJ2-2; TCRdb calls TRBD1, which cannot be checked without DNA. Per germline, CDR1 LNHDA and CDR2 SQIVND (reference sequence). The CDR3 consists of 14 residues. CDR3 loop: CASRFGAQGGELFF.

The rearrangement uses TRBV5-1 and TRBJ2-1. Germline V CDR1 and CDR2: SGHRS, YFSETQ. CDR3 length: 13 residues. The CDR3 sequence: CASSLLGINEQFF. Variable domain in full (rest from reference TRBV5-1 and TRBJ2-1): KAGVTQTPRYLIKTRGQQVTLSCSPISGHRSVSWYQQTPGQGLQFLFEYFSETQRNKGNFPGRFSGRQFSNSRSEMNVSTLELGDSALYLCASSLLGINEQFFGPGTRLTVL.

The chain joins TRBV14 to TRBJ2-1; TCRdb calls TRBD1, which cannot be checked without DNA. This CDR3 has 17 residues. Germline V lookup: CDR1 SGHDN, CDR2 FVKESK. This CDR3 reads CASSQESPGRRNNEQFF.

This CDR3 reads CASSVPLRGANTGELFF. V and J are TRBV9 and TRBJ2-2; TCRdb returns TRBD2, unconfirmable since there is no DNA. Per the germline V gene, CDR1 is SGDLS and CDR2 is YYNGEE. This CDR3 region has 17 residues.

The chain recombines TRBV29-1 with TRBJ2-3; TCRdb gives TRBD2 as the D gene, but with no DNA this cannot be confirmed. CDR3 size: 14 residues. Per the germline V gene, CDR1 is SQVTM and CDR2 is ANQGSEA. The CDR3 loop is CSVKAGALPDTQYF.

The chain recombines TRBV7-3 with TRBJ2-2; with no DNA, the TCRdb D assignment of TRBD2 cannot be verified. This CDR3 is built from 15 residues. CDR1 and CDR2 from the germline V gene are SGHTA and FQGTGA. CDR3 sequence reads: CASSLSGTNTGELFF.

This CDR3 is CASSHRGDETQYF. The J gene is TRBJ2-5, the V gene TRBV6-2 or TRBV6-3; TCRdb's D call of TRBD1 is untestable without DNA. The germline CDR1 and CDR2 sequences are MNHEY and SVGEGT. This CDR3 has 13 residues.

CDR3 amino acids: CASSLRDRGRDGYTF. The chain carries TRBV27 and TRBJ1-2; there is no DNA to check the TCRdb D call of TRBD1. The CDR3 is made up of 15 amino acids. Germline CDR1 is MNHEY and CDR2 is SMNVEV (reference sequence).

This chain joins TRBV29-1 and TRBJ2-7; TCRdb picks TRBD1, but there is no DNA to check that call. The CDR3 has 12 amino acids. Germline V gene data show CDR1 as SQVTM and CDR2 as ANQGSEA. The CDR3 reads CSVGAGGGEQYF.

The chain has TRBV5-1 and TRBJ2-1; the TRBD1 assignment by TCRdb is unverifiable without DNA. Germline lookup yields CDR1 SGHRS and CDR2 YFSETQ. This CDR3 is built from 16 residues. CDR3 loop: CASSHLDRERNNEQFF.

This chain connects TRBV21-1 to TRBJ1-2; TCRdb designates TRBD1, a call that cannot be tested without DNA. TRBV21-1 is a pseudogene. CDR3 length: 14 residues. The CDR3 spells CASSRQGSIYGYTF.

V usage is TRBV7-9 and J usage is TRBJ2-7; TCRdb outputs TRBD1, but without DNA this stays unchecked. This CDR3 has 14 residues. The germline gives CDR1 SEHNR, CDR2 FQNEAQ (reference sequence). The CDR3 sequence is CASNPTEGSYEQYF.

V usage is TRBV12-3 or TRBV12-4 and J usage is TRBJ2-1. This CDR3 has 14 amino acids. CDR3 loop: CASSLRLAGNEQFF.

CDR3 sequence: CASSQGDVTGEQYF. The rearrangement joins TRBV4-3 to TRBJ2-7; TCRdb reports TRBD2, a call that lacks DNA to check it against. Germline-derived CDR1 and CDR2 are LGHNA and YSLEER. The CDR3 runs to 14 residues.

The rearrangement links TRBV29-1 to TRBJ2-1; the D call of TRBD1 rests on TCRdb alone, since no DNA is present to check it. Germline CDR1 is SQVTM and CDR2 is ANQGSEA. This CDR3 contains 15 residues. CDR3 protein: CSVQGTGGSNNEQFF.

This chain joins TRBV7-9 and TRBJ2-7; TCRdb names TRBD1, which stays unverified in the absence of DNA. This CDR3 has 17 amino acids. CDR1 is SEHNR, CDR2 FQNEAQ, per germline (reference sequence). The CDR3 is CASSFSKRGAFSYEQYF.

The rearrangement uses TRBV4-1 and TRBJ2-7; TCRdb returns TRBD2, unconfirmable since there is no DNA. CDR3 length: 16 amino acids. The germline gives CDR1 MGHRA, CDR2 YSYEKL. The CDR3 loop reads CASSRTSGTSFYEQYF.

V usage is TRBV20-1 and J usage is TRBJ2-3; TCRdb reports TRBD2, a call that lacks DNA to check it against. The V gene's germline CDR1 is DFQATT and CDR2 SNEGSKA (reference sequence). The CDR3 sequence is 16 residues long. CDR3 residues: CSAIPLAGGPTDTQYF.

This rearrangement joins TRBV12-3 or TRBV12-4 to TRBJ1-2. The CDR3 contains 14 residues. CDR3 sequence reads: CASSLQPANYGYTF.